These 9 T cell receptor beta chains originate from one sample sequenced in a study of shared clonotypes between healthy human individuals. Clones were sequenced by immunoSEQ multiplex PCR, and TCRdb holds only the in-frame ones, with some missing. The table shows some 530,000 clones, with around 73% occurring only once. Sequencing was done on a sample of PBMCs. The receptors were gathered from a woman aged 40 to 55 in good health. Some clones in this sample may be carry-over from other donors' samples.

In DNA form, the CDR3 reads TGTGCCAGCAGCTACACAACCCTCGTGACAGGGGGCAGCGGGGAGCTGTTTTTT. Translated: CASSYTTLVTGGSGELFF. The chain couples TRBV7-9 to TRBJ2-2; TRBD1 matches 10 bases. CDR1 SEHNR and CDR2 FQNEAQ come from the germline V gene (reference sequence). J lost 7 bases, V lost 4 bases, and 15 bases had no gene match. CDR3 length equals 18 residues.

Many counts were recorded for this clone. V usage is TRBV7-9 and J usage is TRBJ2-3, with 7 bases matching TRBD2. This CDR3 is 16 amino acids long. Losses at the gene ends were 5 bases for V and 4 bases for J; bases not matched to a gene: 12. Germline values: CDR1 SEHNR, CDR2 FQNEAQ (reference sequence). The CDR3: CASSTGLDFSADTQYF. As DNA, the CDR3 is TGTGCCAGCAGCACCGGACTAGATTTCTCTGCAGATACGCAGTATTTT.

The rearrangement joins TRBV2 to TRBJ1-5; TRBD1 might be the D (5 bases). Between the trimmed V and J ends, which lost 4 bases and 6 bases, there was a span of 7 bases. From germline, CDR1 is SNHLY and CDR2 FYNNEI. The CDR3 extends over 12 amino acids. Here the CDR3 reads CASSGGFQPQHF. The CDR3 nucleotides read TGTGCCAGCAGTGGGGGGTTTCAGCCCCAGCATTTT.

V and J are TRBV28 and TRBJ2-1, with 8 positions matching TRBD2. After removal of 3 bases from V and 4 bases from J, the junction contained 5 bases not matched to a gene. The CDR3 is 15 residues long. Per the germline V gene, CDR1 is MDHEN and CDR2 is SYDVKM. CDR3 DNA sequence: TGTGCCAGCAGTTTCGTTAGCGGGGCGTACAATGAGCAGTTCTTC. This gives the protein CASSFVSGAYNEQFF.

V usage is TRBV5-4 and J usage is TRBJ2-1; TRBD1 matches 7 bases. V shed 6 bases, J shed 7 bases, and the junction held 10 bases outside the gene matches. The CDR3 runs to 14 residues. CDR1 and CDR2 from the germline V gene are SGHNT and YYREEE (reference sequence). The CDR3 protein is CASTSPGQRNEQFF. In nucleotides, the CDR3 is TGTGCCAGCACGTCCCCGGGACAGAGGAATGAGCAGTTCTTC.

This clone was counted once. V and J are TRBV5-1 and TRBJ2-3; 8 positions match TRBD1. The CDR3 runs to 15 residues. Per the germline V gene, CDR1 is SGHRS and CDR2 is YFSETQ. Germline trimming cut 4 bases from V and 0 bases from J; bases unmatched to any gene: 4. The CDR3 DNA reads TGCGCCAGCAGCCCAACAGGGGGGAGCACAGATACGCAGTATTTT. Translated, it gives CASSPTGGSTDTQYF.

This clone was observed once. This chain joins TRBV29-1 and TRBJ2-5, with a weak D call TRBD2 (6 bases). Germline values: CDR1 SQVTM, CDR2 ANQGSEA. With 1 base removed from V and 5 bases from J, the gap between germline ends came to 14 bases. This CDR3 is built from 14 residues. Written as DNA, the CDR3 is TGCAGCGTTGAAGGACCAACCCGGGGGGAGACCCAGTACTTC. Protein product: CSVEGPTRGETQYF.

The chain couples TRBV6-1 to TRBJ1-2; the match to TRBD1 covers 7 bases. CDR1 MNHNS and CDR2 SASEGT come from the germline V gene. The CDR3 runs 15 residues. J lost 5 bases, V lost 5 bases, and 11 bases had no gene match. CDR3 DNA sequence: TGTGCCAGCAGTCTTGGACAGGTTATCTCATATGGCTACACCTTC. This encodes CASSLGQVISYGYTF.

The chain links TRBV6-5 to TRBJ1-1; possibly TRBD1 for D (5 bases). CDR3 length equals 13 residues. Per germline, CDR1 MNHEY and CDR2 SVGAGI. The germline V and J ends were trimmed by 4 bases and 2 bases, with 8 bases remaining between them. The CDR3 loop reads CASSSTANTEAFF. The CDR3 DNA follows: TGTGCCAGCAGTTCGACAGCTAACACTGAAGCTTTCTTT.